This passage covers 14 T cell receptor beta chains from one sample sequenced in a study of early T cells in non-severe SARS-CoV-2 infection. Via MiXCR, TCRdb re-called the 5' RACE reads, giving one row per CDR3 protein. This table has fewer than 100,000 distinct CDR3 sequences, about a sixth appearing once. Sequencing was done on a sample of whole blood. The source is an adult who was a healthcare worker with PCR-confirmed SARS-CoV-2 infection or an uninfected control (not recorded which).

This clonotype was seen a few times. This chain joins TRBV12-3 or TRBV12-4 and TRBJ1-1, with D uncertain. V lost 1 base and J lost 6, with 9 bases in between. The CDR3 contains 13 residues. CDR3 sequence (DNA): TGTGCCAGCAGTTTAGTAGGAGGGTCTGAAGCTTTCTTT. Residues: CASSLVGGSEAFF.

This CDR3 reads CASSLGTTSSTDTQYF. CDR3 coding DNA: TGTGCCAGCAGCTTAGGGACTACCTCGAGCACAGATACGCAGTATTTT. The rearrangement joins TRBV7-9 to TRBJ2-3, with D possibly matching TRBD2 (6 bases). CDR1 is SEHNR, CDR2 FQNEAQ, per germline (reference sequence). Trimming cost V 1 base and J 0 bases, with 11 bases left between them. The CDR3 is made up of 16 amino acids.

V and J are TRBV5-4 and TRBJ2-4; the D is unclear. The CDR3 extends over 12 amino acids. CDR1 is SGHNT and CDR2 is YYREEE in the germline V gene (reference sequence). V was clipped by 7 bases and J by 4 bases, with 9 bases between them. The CDR3, as DNA: TGTGCCAGCGGCGAGGCAAAAAACATTCAGTACTTC. It translates to CASGEAKNIQYF. Full variable domain (rest looked up from reference TRBV5-4 and TRBJ2-4): ETGVTQSPTHLIKTRGQQVTLRCSSQSGHNTVSWYQQALGQGPQFIFQYYREEENGRGNFPPRFSGLQFPNYSSELNVNALELDDSALYLCASGEAKNIQYFGAGTRLSVL.

The rearrangement links TRBV29-1 to TRBJ1-2; D not resolved. The CDR3 is 16 residues long. Germline CDR1 SQVTM, CDR2 ANQGSEA. V gave up 6 bases and J gave up 7 bases, with 27 bases separating them. The CDR3 nucleotides are TGCAGCGTCCCCTCCCCGGCAGTAGGAAGTATGGGTGGCTACACCTTC. Its translation is CSVPSPAVGSMGGYTF. The full variable domain, rest sourced from reference TRBV29-1 and TRBJ1-2, is SAVISQKPSRDICQRGTSLTIQCQVDSQVTMMFWYRQQPGQSLTLIATANQGSEATYESGFVIDKFPISRPNLTFSTLTVSNMSPEDSSIYLCSVPSPAVGSMGGYTFGSGTRLTVV.

This clonotype was counted only a few times. The rearrangement joins TRBV7-2 to TRBJ1-4; weak D call: TRBD1 (6 bases). Between the trimmed V and J ends, which lost 2 bases and 3 bases, there was a span of 19 bases. CDR3 size: 18 residues. Germline V gene sequence: CDR1 SGHTA, CDR2 FQGNSA. The CDR3 protein is CASSLHTGNLGANEKLFF. The CDR3 region has the DNA TGTGCCAGCAGCTTACATACAGGGAATCTAGGAGCTAATGAAAAACTGTTTTTT. Full variable domain (remainder filled in from reference TRBV7-2 and TRBJ1-4): GAGVSQSPSNKVTEKGKDVELRCDPISGHTALYWYRQSLGQGLEFLIYFQGNSAPDKSGLPSDRFSAERTGGSVSTLTIQRTQQEDSAVYLCASSLHTGNLGANEKLFFGSGTQLSVL.

This chain connects TRBV28 to TRBJ2-1; TRBD1 might be the D (7 bases). V was pared by 8 bases and J by 4 bases, with 18 bases between. The germline V gene has CDR1 MDHEN and CDR2 SYDVKM. The CDR3 runs to 15 residues. The CDR3 spells CASQGGSHFYNEQFF. CDR3 nucleotide sequence: TGTGCCAGCCAGGGGGGCTCCCATTTTTACAATGAGCAGTTCTTC.

This clonotype was detected ten times or more. The chain couples TRBV19 to TRBJ1-2, with D perhaps matching TRBD1 (5 bases). The CDR3 loop spans 14 amino acids. Trimming removed 3 bases from V and 0 bases from J, with 8 bases in between. CDR1 is LNHDA, CDR2 SQIVND, per germline (reference sequence). The CDR3 DNA reads as TGTGCCAGTAGTATCGGGGCCCCTAACTATGGCTACACCTTC. Residues: CASSIGAPNYGYTF. The variable domain in full, completed from reference TRBV19 and TRBJ1-2, reads DGGITQSPKYLFRKEGQNVTLSCEQNLNHDAMYWYRQDPGQGLRLIYYSQIVNDFQKGDIAEGYSVSREKKESFPLTVTSAQKNPTAFYLCASSIGAPNYGYTFGSGTRLTVV.

J is TRBJ2-3 and V is TRBV27, with D uncertain. V lost 4 bases, J lost 7 bases, and 6 bases lay in between. This CDR3 is 11 amino acids long. Germline V gives CDR1 MNHEY, CDR2 SMNVEV (reference sequence). The CDR3 coding sequence is TGTGCCAGCAGTTCCAGGTATACGCAGTATTTT. This gives the protein CASSSRYTQYF.

This chain uses TRBV12-3 or TRBV12-4 with TRBJ2-7, with 10 positions matching TRBD2. This CDR3 has 14 amino acids. Trimming at V came to 3 bases and at J to 2 bases, leaving 1 base not matched to a gene. The CDR3 nucleotides read TGTGCCAGCAGTTTCCTAGCGGGAGCCTACGAGCAGTACTTC. Translated: CASSFLAGAYEQYF.

This clonotype was detected only a few times. The J gene is TRBJ2-7, the V gene TRBV21-1; the table calls TRBD1, which could not be checked here. TRBV21-1 is noted as a pseudogene. CDR3 length: 12 amino acids. In DNA form, the CDR3 reads TGTGCCAGCAGCAAGGGACAGTACGAGCAGTACTTC. Translated, it gives CASSKGQYEQYF.

The sample holds a few counts of this clonotype. V is TRBV7-8 and J is TRBJ2-5; 12 bases match TRBD2. Germline V lookup: CDR1 SGHVS, CDR2 FQNEAQ. This CDR3 is built from 16 residues. V gave up 5 bases and J gave up 2 bases; unmatched junction bases: 6. The CDR3 DNA is TGTGCCAGCAGCCCTCGACTAGCGGGGGATCAAGAGACCCAGTACTTC. This codes for CASSPRLAGDQETQYF.

This clonotype was detected a few times. The chain links TRBV30 to TRBJ1-4; D gene unclear. The length of the CDR3 is 13 residues. The V gene lost 3 bases and the J gene lost 7 bases, with 12 bases spanning the gap. CDR1 is GTSNPN, CDR2 SVGIG, per germline (reference sequence). The CDR3 region is CAWRWNDGEKLFF. The DNA of the CDR3 is TGTGCCTGGAGATGGAATGACGGTGAAAAACTGTTTTTT.

This clonotype was counted at least ten times. The chain carries TRBV9 and TRBJ2-1; 8 positions agree with TRBD1. After removal of 4 bases from V and 10 bases from J, the junction contained 4 bases not matched to a gene. The germline gives CDR1 SGDLS, CDR2 YYNGEE. CDR3 length equals 12 residues. This CDR3 reads CASSPRDREQFF. The CDR3 nucleotides read TGTGCCAGCAGCCCAAGGGACAGGGAGCAGTTCTTC. Full variable domain (missing parts from reference TRBV9 and TRBJ2-1): DSGVTQTPKHLITATGQRVTLRCSPRSGDLSVYWYQQSLDQGLQFLIQYYNGEERAKGNILERFSAQQFPDLHSELNLSSLELGDSALYFCASSPRDREQFFGPGTRLTVL.

This clonotype was detected a few times. The rearrangement links TRBV6-6 to TRBJ1-1; D not resolved. Trimming removed 7 bases from V and 1 base from J, with 10 bases in between. Germline V lookup: CDR1 MNHNY, CDR2 SVGAGI (reference sequence). The CDR3 runs to 13 residues. This CDR3 reads CASTNGKNTEAFF. CDR3 nucleotides: TGTGCCAGCACCAACGGGAAGAACACTGAAGCTTTCTTT.